The 8 T cell receptor beta chains reported below all come from one sample, sequenced in a study of blood T cells in healthy people across ages. Primers used in a second PCR of roughly 6 to 12 cycles were a sample-barcoded 5' primer and a J-beta primer mix. TCRdb processed the 5' RACE reads anew with MiXCR; each CDR3 protein has one entry. The profile shows 1.5 million to 2 million distinct CDR3 sequences, 30% to 40% of them singletons. Sequencing was done on a sample of blood. These receptors were collected from a human donor in good health.

The chain uses TRBV20-1 and TRBJ1-1; a possible D gene is TRBD1 (6 bases). Germline values: CDR1 DFQATT, CDR2 SNEGSKA (reference sequence). This CDR3 is built from 13 residues. V was trimmed by 3 bases and J by 6 bases, leaving 14 bases between them. This chain's CDR3 is CSARVMGGPEAFF. For the CDR3, the DNA is TGCAGTGCTAGGGTAATGGGGGGGCCTGAAGCTTTCTTT.

This chain links TRBV11-1 with TRBJ2-5; D gene uncertain. The CDR3 extends over 15 amino acids. Germline V gene lookup returns CDR1 SGHAT and CDR2 FQDESV (reference sequence). V was cut by 3 bases and J by 2 bases, with 13 bases left in between. CDR3 residues: CASSFDGLNQETQYF. For the CDR3, the DNA is TGTGCCAGCAGCTTTGATGGGTTGAATCAAGAGACCCAGTACTTC.

This sequence joins TRBV28 and TRBJ1-5; the D is unclear. Germline loops: CDR1 MDHEN, CDR2 SYDVKM. The CDR3 is made up of 9 amino acids. V was shortened by 11 bases and J by 9 bases, with 8 bases between the two germline ends. This CDR3 is CARTPPQHF. The CDR3, as DNA: TGTGCCCGAACCCCGCCCCAGCATTTT.

This clonotype turned up a few times. The rearrangement joins TRBV29-1 to TRBJ2-3; TRBD2 matches at 8 bases. The V gene's germline CDR1 is SQVTM and CDR2 ANQGSEA. The trim removed 3 bases at V and 5 bases at J, leaving 13 bases unmatched. CDR3 length: 16 residues. CDR3 protein: CSVEGSERGIIDTQYF. DNA of the CDR3: TGCAGCGTTGAGGGTTCCGAGCGGGGGATTATAGATACGCAGTATTTT.

This clonotype has just a few counts. The chain carries TRBV5-1 and TRBJ2-2; D assignment may be TRBD1 or TRBD2 (5 bases each). From germline, CDR1 is SGHRS and CDR2 YFSETQ. The V and J ends lost 3 bases and 6 bases respectively, with 18 bases between them. The CDR3 loop spans 16 amino acids. The CDR3 bases are TGCGCCAGCAGCTGGACACAGCAGAACGGGGCCGGGGAGCTGTTTTTT. It specifies CASSWTQQNGAGELFF.

This clonotype was seen only a few times. A read error may account for a junction end that differs from germline. This chain connects TRBV7-7 to TRBJ1-1; D possibly corresponds to TRBD1 (5 bases). Germline V lookup: CDR1 SSHAT, CDR2 FNYEAQ (reference sequence). This CDR3 has 16 amino acids. CDR3 bases: TGTGCTAGCAGCTTCCTCAGGGCGGGTGAGAACACTGAAGCTTTCTTT. Its translation: CASSFLRAGENTEAFF.

Only a few counts were recorded for this clonotype. This chain links TRBV12-3 or TRBV12-4 with TRBJ1-4; D gene unclear. The CDR3 loop spans 14 amino acids. Trimming shortened V by 3 bases and J by 7 bases, and 12 bases separated the two germline ends. In DNA, the CDR3 is TGTGCCAGCAGTTTGGGCAGAGGGATTGAAAAACTGTTTTTT. This codes for CASSLGRGIEKLFF.

This clonotype turned up a few times. In DNA, the CDR3 is TGCAGCTCTTCAAGGCAGCAAGAGACCCAGTACTTC. Its translation is CSSSRQQETQYF. V usage is TRBV29-1 and J usage is TRBJ2-5; no clear D gene. Between the trimmed V and J ends, which lost 8 bases and 2 bases, there was a span of 12 bases. Per the germline V gene, CDR1 is SQVTM and CDR2 is ANQGSEA. The CDR3 contains 12 residues.